The present entry profiles one T cell receptor beta chain with its context. The data derive from a study of blood T cell repertoires in COVID-19. Study summary: From T cells, B-cell-depleted T cells, or PBMCs came the material, which was cDNA or gDNA.

Authors' methods: Nucleated cell number was recorded as an estimate derived from reference gene primer amplification. TCRdb keeps only in-frame clones here, not all; method: immunoSEQ multiplex PCR. V, J and clone size are those of that table, while D and trimming were read from the DNA. The sample holds about 210,000 clones, around 85% seen once. Per germline, CDR1 MNHEY and CDR2 SVGAGI. The CDR3 length is 16 residues. Losses at the gene ends were 0 bases for V and 3 bases for J; bases not matched to a gene: 5. This receptor was obtained from a woman aged 70 to 79 with COVID-19, enrolled during active disease. The genes are TRBV6-5 and TRBJ1-5; 7 bases fit TRBD1. Material: peripheral blood. CDR3 residues: CASSYSRQGANQPQHF. CDR3 DNA sequence: TGTGCCAGCAGTTACTCGAGACAGGGTGCCAATCAGCCCCAGCATTTT.